Presented here are 27 T cell receptor beta chains from one specimen sequenced in a study of tumor-infiltrating lymphocytes in primary liver carcinoma. From roughly 20-30 mg of unsorted bulk tissue, DNA and RNA were co-extracted together. cDNA specific to TCR beta was made from 500 ng of total RNA, with a constant-region primer employed for priming. ARM-PCR was slightly modified, and three nested multiplex PCR rounds with it gave rise to the TCR beta libraries. The study ran its first two PCR rounds for 9 to 10 cycles each, using TRBV1-TRBV30 forward primers and a C-beta reverse primer. MiXCR, run by TCRdb on the multiplex PCR reads, gives a single entry per CDR3 protein. The sample holds roughly 80,000 distinct CDR3 sequences, 70% to 75% seen once. Sequenced material: liver tumor tissue from sampling region 4. Regarding subset: tumor region T4, right-lateral pole. These receptors were obtained from a woman aged 60-70 years with primary liver carcinoma and hepatitis B virus infection.

Remarks on this clonotype: The junction does not match germline at one end; this may be a read error. The V and J genes are TRBV10-1 and TRBJ1-1, with D perhaps TRBD1 (5 bases). The CDR3 has 14 amino acids. The germline V gene encodes CDR1 WNHNN and CDR2 SYGVQD (reference sequence). The CDR3 spells CTSSSQRGNTEAFF. The CDR3 DNA sequence: TGTACCAGCAGTTCGCAAAGGGGGAACACTGAAGCTTTCTTT.

As concerns this clonotype: This CDR3 is missing its conserved last phenylalanine or tryptophan, likely due to a read error. V usage is TRBV24-1 and J usage is TRBJ2-1, with no clear D. The CDR3 consists of 14 residues. Germline CDR1 is KGHDR and CDR2 is SFDVKD. The CDR3 DNA follows: TGTGCCACCAGTGATTCCCCCTCCTACAATGGGCAGTTCCTC. It is translated as CATSDSPSYNGQFL.

Concerning this clonotype: Given a much more abundant clone one base away, this may be a read error. The chain couples TRBV5-8 to TRBJ1-1; D remains ambiguous. The germline gives CDR1 SGHTS, CDR2 YDEGEE. The CDR3 extends over 14 amino acids. CDR3 amino acids: CASSQKRGRTEASF. CDR3 in DNA: TGTGCCAGCAGCCAGAAGCGAGGGCGGACTGAAGCTTCCTTT.

This clonotype is medium-sized in the sample. This chain joins TRBV12-3 or TRBV12-4 and TRBJ1-2; D uncertain. This CDR3 is built from 13 residues. V lost 5 bases to trimming and J lost 8 bases, with 15 bases between them. The CDR3 sequence is CASSPTSPGGYTF. The CDR3 region has the DNA TGTGCCAGCAGTCCTACCAGCCCTGGGGGCTACACCTTC.

This clonotype was recorded a few times. A read error may be the cause here, since a much bigger clone is one base away. The V call is TRBV30, the J call TRBJ2-1; maybe TRBD2 (5 bases). V lost 0 bases to trimming and J lost 12 bases, with 18 bases between them. This CDR3 has 14 amino acids. Germline lookup yields CDR1 GTSNPN and CDR2 SVGIG (reference sequence). Here the CDR3 DNA reads TGTGCCTGGAGTGTAAATATGAGGGCTGGTGGGCAGTTCTTC. Protein sequence: CAWSVNMRAGGQFF.

About this clonotype itself: At one end, the junction sequence differs from germline, possibly due to a read error. V gene TRBV4-2 combines with J gene TRBJ2-1; D could derive from TRBD1 or TRBD2 (5 bases each). Germline loops: CDR1 LGHNA, CDR2 YNFKEQ. This CDR3 region has 14 residues. CDR3 nucleotide sequence: TGTGCCAGCAGCCAAGATAGGGGAGACGGGGTCACGTTTTTC. The encoded protein is CASSQDRGDGVTFF.

In this sample, this clonotype turned up many times. The rearrangement uses TRBV7-9 and TRBJ2-7, with D maybe TRBD1 (6 bases). V was cut by 8 bases and J by 5 bases, with 16 bases left in between. The germline gives CDR1 SEHNR, CDR2 FQNEAQ (reference sequence). This CDR3 has 13 amino acids. DNA of the CDR3: TGTGCCAGCTCCTGGGGCAGGGACAACGAGCAGTACTTC. Translation gives CASSWGRDNEQYF.

The CDR3 DNA is TGTGCCAGCAGCGTCGGACAGGGGGGGCTAGTGGGAGGATTCAATGAGCAGTTCTTC. The encoded protein is CASSVGQGGLVGGFNEQFF. The chain couples TRBV11-3 to TRBJ2-1; 10 bases align to TRBD1. The length of the CDR3 is 19 residues. Germline V lookup: CDR1 SGHNT, CDR2 YENEEA. V dropped 5 bases and J dropped 6; count of bases not matched to a gene: 19.

Concerning this clonotype: One end of the junction is discordant with germline, which a read error may explain. This rearrangement joins TRBV5-5 to TRBJ2-5, with TRBD2 as a possible D gene (5 bases). The CDR3 consists of 15 residues. Germline V gene data show CDR1 as SGHKS and CDR2 as YYEKEE (reference sequence). DNA of the CDR3: TGTGCCAGCGGCCTCGGACTCATGAACCAAGAGGCCCAGTACTTC. Protein product: CASGLGLMNQEAQYF.

By its share, this clonotype is medium-sized. The CDR3 DNA reads as TGTGCCAGCAGCTTAGCCGGAGCGGGAGGCCGGCGGTGGTCGGTCGGGCAGTTCTTC. Residues: CASSLAGAGGRRWSVGQFF. The V and J genes are TRBV11-2 and TRBJ2-1; 9 bases are a match to TRBD2. This CDR3 has 19 amino acids. CDR1 is SGHAT and CDR2 is FQNNGV in the germline V gene. Trimming removed 1 base from V and 12 bases from J; junction bases left unmatched: 22.

Note on this clonotype: The junction departs from germline at one end; a sequencing error may be responsible. The chain is built from TRBV4-2 and TRBJ1-2, with no clear D. This CDR3 has 14 residues. Germline loops: CDR1 LGHNA, CDR2 YNFKEQ. The CDR3 loop reads CPSSQVGTNYGYTF. The CDR3 DNA is TGTCCCAGTAGCCAAGTTGGGACTAACTATGGCTACACCTTC.

This clonotype showed up just a few times. A much more abundant neighbour one base away suggests this may be a read error. The chain combines TRBV7-8 with TRBJ2-3, with 8 nucleotides matching TRBD2. CDR1 and CDR2 (germline): SGHVS, FQNEAQ. The CDR3 loop spans 16 amino acids. In DNA, the CDR3 is TGTGTCAGCAGCTCGCAAGCGGGAGTGTCCACAGATACGCAGTATTTT. This translates into CVSSSQAGVSTDTQYF.

The rearrangement joins TRBV29-1 to TRBJ2-1; 7 bases map to TRBD2. Per germline, CDR1 SQVTM and CDR2 ANQGSEA. The CDR3 spans 15 residues. The trim removed 8 bases at V and 3 bases at J, leaving 13 bases unmatched. Here the CDR3 reads CSIRTGTTIYNEQFF. The CDR3 DNA is TGCAGCATTCGCACGGGGACTACCATCTACAATGAGCAGTTCTTC.

The V gene is TRBV28, the J gene TRBJ2-5, with D perhaps matching TRBD1 (5 bases). The CDR3 has 12 residues. Trimming removed 4 bases at V and 11 bases at J, with 14 bases between. Per the germline V gene, CDR1 is MDHEN and CDR2 is SYDVKM. Written as DNA, the CDR3 is TGTGCCAGCAGTTCGATGGACATGGGGCAGTACTTC. Its translation is CASSSMDMGQYF.

This clonotype has ten or more counts. This chain joins TRBV28 and TRBJ1-1, with TRBD1 matching 7 bases. Per germline, CDR1 MDHEN and CDR2 SYDVKM. The CDR3 spans 15 residues. J gave up 5 bases and V 5 bases, and 11 bases lay outside the gene matches. This CDR3 reads CASSPAGGAVTEAFF. The CDR3 DNA follows: TGTGCCAGCAGTCCGGCAGGGGGGGCGGTTACTGAAGCTTTCTTT. Looking up the rest from reference TRBV28 and TRBJ1-1 gives the full variable domain: DVKVTQSSRYLVKRTGEKVFLECVQDMDHENMFWYRQDPGLGLRLIYFSYDVKMKEKGDIPEGYSVSREKKERFSLILESASTNQTSMYLCASSPAGGAVTEAFFGQGTRLTVV.

Ten or more counts support this clonotype. This chain connects TRBV5-1 to TRBJ1-1, with TRBD1 matching 7 bases. The trim removed 5 bases at V and 4 bases at J, leaving 11 bases unmatched. The CDR3 is 15 amino acids. Germline assignment: CDR1 SGHRS and CDR2 YFSETQ. The CDR3 DNA sequence: TGCGCCAGCAGTTCCGGGACAGACATGTTCACTGAAGCTTTCTTT. Its protein is CASSSGTDMFTEAFF. The variable domain in full, completed from reference TRBV5-1 and TRBJ1-1, reads KAGVTQTPRYLIKTRGQQVTLSCSPISGHRSVSWYQQTPGQGLQFLFEYFSETQRNKGNFPGRFSGRQFSNSRSEMNVSTLELGDSALYLCASSSGTDMFTEAFFGQGTRLTVV.

As regards this clonotype: A much larger clone is a single base away; this may be a read error. The V call is TRBV7-9, the J call TRBJ1-4, with 8 bases matching TRBD1. The CDR3 is made up of 15 amino acids. Germline V gene lookup returns CDR1 SEHNR and CDR2 FQNEAQ (reference sequence). The CDR3 coding sequence is TGTACCAGCAGCTCCCGGACAGGGTTAATTGAAAAACTGTTTTTT. This translates into CTSSSRTGLIEKLFF.

On this clonotype itself: One end of the junction is discordant with germline, which a read error may explain. The chain employs TRBV11-2 and TRBJ2-7; 8 nucleotides line up with TRBD2. The germline CDR1 and CDR2 sequences are SGHAT and FQNNGV. This CDR3 has 16 residues. The CDR3 sequence is CASTTPGREARGGQYF. The CDR3 bases are TGTGCCAGCACGACTCCTGGGCGGGAGGCAAGGGGGGGGCAATATTTC.

In the case of this clonotype: Without the conserved terminal phenylalanine or tryptophan, this CDR3 likely stems from a read error. Because the CDR3's place on the DNA is in doubt, the DNA is left out and the CDR3 is given as listed by TCRdb. The V gene is TRBV6-1, the J gene TRBJ1-5; the table names TRBD1, a call not compared with the DNA. In germline, CDR1 is MNHNS, CDR2 SASEGT. The CDR3 is 15 residues long, counting both termini. This CDR3 reads CASRMQGRGNQPQHY.

This clonotype was picked up many times. The V call is TRBV14, the J call TRBJ2-4; possible D gene TRBD1, 6 bases. Per the germline V gene, CDR1 is SGHDN and CDR2 is FVKESK. V lost 4 bases and J lost 5, with 12 bases in between. CDR3 size: 14 residues. CDR3 bases: TGTGCCAGCAGCCTCCCAGGGGTACAAAACATTCAGTACTTC. Its translation: CASSLPGVQNIQYF.

As for this clonotype: At one of its ends the junction is not consistent with the germline gene, which may arise from a read error. The rearrangement joins TRBV11-1 to TRBJ2-7; TRBD1 or TRBD2 may be the D gene (6 bases each). This CDR3 region has 15 residues. The germline V gene encodes CDR1 SGHAT and CDR2 FQDESV (reference sequence). In nucleotides, the CDR3 is TGTTCCAGCAGCCCTCGGACAGCAGGACTACACGAGCACTACTTC. This encodes CSSSPRTAGLHEHYF.

On this clonotype: This sequence may be a read error, since a much larger clone differs from it by one base. The chain carries TRBV5-1 and TRBJ1-1; 7 nucleotides match TRBD1. This CDR3 contains 14 residues. From germline, CDR1 is SGHRS and CDR2 YFSETQ. J was trimmed by 4 bases and V by 4 bases; bases with no gene match: 7. This CDR3 is CASSDGTAVTEAFF. Written as DNA, the CDR3 is TGCGCCAGCAGCGACGGGACAGCGGTCACTGAAGCTTTCTTT.

This clonotype appeared many times. The rearrangement links TRBV6-5 to TRBJ1-5; D unclear. V lost 2 bases to trimming and J lost 4 bases, with 6 bases between them. CDR1 is MNHEY, CDR2 SVGAGI, per germline. The CDR3 covers 13 residues. The CDR3 region is CASSYGLNQPQHF. The CDR3 region has the DNA TGTGCCAGCAGTTACGGGCTAAATCAGCCCCAGCATTTT.

Points on this clonotype: A read error may be the cause here, since a much bigger clone is one base away. This chain uses TRBV30 with TRBJ2-3, with 8 bases that match TRBD2. The CDR3 has 14 residues. Per germline, CDR1 GTSNPN and CDR2 SVGIG (reference sequence). With 5 bases clipped from V and 4 bases from J, the junction kept 8 bases outside the gene matches. CDR3 sequence (DNA): TGTGCCTGGGGGATTAGCGGGACGGCAGATACGCAGTATTTT. Amino acids: CAWGISGTADTQYF.

This clonotype was recorded many times. This chain uses TRBV28 with TRBJ2-3; TRBD1 matches at 9 bases. Germline CDR1 MDHEN, CDR2 SYDVKM. CDR3 length equals 12 residues. The ends lost 6 bases at V and 14 bases at J; junction bases unmatched: 9. The CDR3 nucleotides are TGTGCCAGCAGCTCCCTCCGGGACAGGGCGTATTTT. Translating it yields CASSSLRDRAYF.

Regarding this clonotype: Sequence at one end of the junction differs from germline and may be a read error. The gene calls are TRBV4-2 and TRBJ2-6; D uncertain. The germline gives CDR1 LGHNA, CDR2 YNFKEQ. The CDR3 length is 16 residues. CDR3 bases: TGTGCCAGCAGCCAGCAACGAGGCTCTGAGGCCAGCGTCCTGACTTTC. Residues: CASSQQRGSEASVLTF.

Of note for this clonotype: A much larger clone differs from this one at a single base, so this may be a read error. The chain uses TRBV28 and TRBJ1-2; D not certain. Germline lookup yields CDR1 MDHEN and CDR2 SYDVKM. The CDR3 contains 11 residues. The CDR3 is CTSSSHYGYTF. Here the CDR3 DNA reads TGTACCAGCAGTTCGCACTATGGCTACACCTTC.